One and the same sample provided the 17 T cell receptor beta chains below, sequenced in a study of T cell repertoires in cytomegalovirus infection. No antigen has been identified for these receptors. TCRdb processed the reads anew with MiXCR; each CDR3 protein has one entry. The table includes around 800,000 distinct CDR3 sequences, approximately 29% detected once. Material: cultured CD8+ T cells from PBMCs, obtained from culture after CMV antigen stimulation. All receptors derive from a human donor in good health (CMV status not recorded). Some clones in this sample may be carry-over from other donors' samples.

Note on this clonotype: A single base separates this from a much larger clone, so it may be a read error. The CDR3 sequence is CTSSLVSGGLQPQHF. The CDR3 region has the DNA TGTACCAGCAGCTTAGTCTCAGGGGGACTCCAGCCCCAGCATTTT. The rearrangement joins TRBV7-9 to TRBJ1-5; TRBD1 matches at 7 bases. The CDR3 contains 15 residues. The germline gives CDR1 SEHNR, CDR2 FQNEAQ (reference sequence).

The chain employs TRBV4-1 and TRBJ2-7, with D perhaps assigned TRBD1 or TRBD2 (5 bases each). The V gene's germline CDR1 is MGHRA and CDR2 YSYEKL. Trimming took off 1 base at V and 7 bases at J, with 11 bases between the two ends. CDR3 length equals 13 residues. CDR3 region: CASSQATWGEQYF. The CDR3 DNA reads TGCGCCAGCAGCCAAGCGACCTGGGGGGAGCAGTACTTC.

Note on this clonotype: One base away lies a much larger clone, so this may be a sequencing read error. The CDR3 sequence is CTSSSQGGQFSNQPQHF. The CDR3 nucleotides read TGTACCAGCAGCAGTCAAGGGGGACAGTTTAGCAATCAGCCCCAGCATTTT. V is TRBV7-9 and J is TRBJ1-5; 7 positions agree with TRBD1. The CDR3 length is 17 residues. Germline-derived CDR1 and CDR2 are SEHNR and FQNEAQ (reference sequence).

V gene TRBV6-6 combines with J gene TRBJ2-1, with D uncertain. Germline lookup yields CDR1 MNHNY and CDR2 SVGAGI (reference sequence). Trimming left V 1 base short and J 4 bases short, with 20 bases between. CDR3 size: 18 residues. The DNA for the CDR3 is TGTGCCAGCAGTTACTACCAATCGCTACAAGCAGGTTACAATGAGCAGTTCTTC. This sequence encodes CASSYYQSLQAGYNEQFF.

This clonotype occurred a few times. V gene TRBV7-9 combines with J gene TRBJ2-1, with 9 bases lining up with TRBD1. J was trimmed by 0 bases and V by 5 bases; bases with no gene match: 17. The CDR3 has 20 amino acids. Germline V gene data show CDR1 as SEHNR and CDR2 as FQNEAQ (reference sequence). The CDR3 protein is CASSALSGQGQVLSYNEQFF. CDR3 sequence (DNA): TGTGCCAGCAGCGCATTGTCGGGACAGGGCCAAGTCCTCTCCTACAATGAGCAGTTCTTC.

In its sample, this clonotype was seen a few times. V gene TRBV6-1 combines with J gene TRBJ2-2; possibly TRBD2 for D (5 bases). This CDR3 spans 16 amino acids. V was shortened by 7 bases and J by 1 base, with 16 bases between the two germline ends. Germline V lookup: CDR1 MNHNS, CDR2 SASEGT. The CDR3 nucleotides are TGTGCCAGCACTGGATCACGGCGGGTGAACACCGGGGAGCTGTTTTTT. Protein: CASTGSRRVNTGELFF.

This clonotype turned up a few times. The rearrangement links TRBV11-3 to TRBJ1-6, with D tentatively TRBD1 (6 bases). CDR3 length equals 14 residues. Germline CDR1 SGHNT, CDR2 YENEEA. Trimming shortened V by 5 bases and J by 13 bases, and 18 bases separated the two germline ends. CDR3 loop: CASSPRGHRPPLHF. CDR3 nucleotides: TGTGCCAGCAGCCCACGGGGACACCGTCCCCCCCTCCACTTT.

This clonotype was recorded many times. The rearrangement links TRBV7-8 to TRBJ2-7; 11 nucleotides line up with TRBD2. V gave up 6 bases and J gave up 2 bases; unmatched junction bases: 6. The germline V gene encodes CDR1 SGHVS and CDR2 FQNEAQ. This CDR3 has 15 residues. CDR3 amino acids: CASRPSSGGTYEQYF. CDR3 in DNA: TGTGCCAGCAGACCATCTAGCGGGGGGACCTACGAGCAGTACTTC.

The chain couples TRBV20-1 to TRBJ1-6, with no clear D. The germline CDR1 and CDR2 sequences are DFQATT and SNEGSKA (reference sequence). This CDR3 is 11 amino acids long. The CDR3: CTVGENSPLHF. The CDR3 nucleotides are TGCACCGTAGGCGAAAATTCACCCCTCCACTTT.

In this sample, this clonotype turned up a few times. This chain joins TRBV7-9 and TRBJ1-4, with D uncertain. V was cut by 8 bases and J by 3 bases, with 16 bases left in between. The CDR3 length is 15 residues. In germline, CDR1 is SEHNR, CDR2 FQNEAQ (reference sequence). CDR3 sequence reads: CASGTSRTSNEKLFF. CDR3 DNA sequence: TGTGCCAGCGGCACCTCAAGGACCTCTAATGAAAAACTGTTTTTT.

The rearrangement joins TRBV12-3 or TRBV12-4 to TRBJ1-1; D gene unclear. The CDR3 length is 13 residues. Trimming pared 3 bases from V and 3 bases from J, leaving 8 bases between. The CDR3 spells CASSFGHDTEAFF. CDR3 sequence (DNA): TGTGCCAGCAGTTTTGGGCACGACACTGAAGCTTTCTTT.

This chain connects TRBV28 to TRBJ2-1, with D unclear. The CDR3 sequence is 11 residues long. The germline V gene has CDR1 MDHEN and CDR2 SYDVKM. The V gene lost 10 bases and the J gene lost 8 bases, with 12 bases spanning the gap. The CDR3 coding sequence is TGTGCCACCAGCCCTTCGCATGAGCAGTTCTTC. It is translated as CATSPSHEQFF.

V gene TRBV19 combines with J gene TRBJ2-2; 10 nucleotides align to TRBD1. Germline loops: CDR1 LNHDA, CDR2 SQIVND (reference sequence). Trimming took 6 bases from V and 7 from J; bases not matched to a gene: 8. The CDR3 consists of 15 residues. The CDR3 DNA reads TGTGCCAGTAGCCTCGGACAGGGGGATAACGGGGAGCTGTTTTTT. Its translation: CASSLGQGDNGELFF.

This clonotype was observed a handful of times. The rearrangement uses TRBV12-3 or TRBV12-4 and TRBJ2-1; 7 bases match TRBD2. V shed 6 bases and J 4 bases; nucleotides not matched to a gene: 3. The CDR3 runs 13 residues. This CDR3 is CASSRSGYNEQFF. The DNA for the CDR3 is TGTGCCAGCAGCCGTAGCGGGTACAATGAGCAGTTCTTC.

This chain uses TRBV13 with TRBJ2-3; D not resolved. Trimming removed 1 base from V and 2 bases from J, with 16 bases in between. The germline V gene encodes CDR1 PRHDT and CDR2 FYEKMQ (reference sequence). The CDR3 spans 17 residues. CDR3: CASSLAARVGITDTQYF. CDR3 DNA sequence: TGTGCCAGCAGCTTAGCAGCTAGGGTTGGTATCACAGATACGCAGTATTTT.

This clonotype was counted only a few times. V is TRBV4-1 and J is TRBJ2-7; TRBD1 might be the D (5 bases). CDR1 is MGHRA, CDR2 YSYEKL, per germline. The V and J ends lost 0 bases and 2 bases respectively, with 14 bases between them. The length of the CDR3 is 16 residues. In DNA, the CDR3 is TGCGCCAGCAGCCAAGACGTTTCTACAGGAGCCTACGAGCAGTACTTC. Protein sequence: CASSQDVSTGAYEQYF.

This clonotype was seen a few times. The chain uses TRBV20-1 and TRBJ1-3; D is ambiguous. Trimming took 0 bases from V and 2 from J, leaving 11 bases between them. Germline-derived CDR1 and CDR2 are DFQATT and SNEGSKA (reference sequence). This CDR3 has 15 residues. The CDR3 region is CSARDLAAPGNTIYF. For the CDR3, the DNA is TGCAGTGCTAGAGATTTGGCAGCTCCTGGAAACACCATATATTTT.